Shown below are 18 T cell receptor beta chains from a single sample sequenced in a study of blood T cell repertoires in COVID-19. Sequencing was performed with immunoSEQ multiplex PCR; in TCRdb, only in-frame clones are kept and a portion is missing. This sample has about 56,000 clones, with roughly nine tenths found just once. The sample was peripheral blood. These TCRs come from a woman aged 55-70 years with COVID-19, enrolled during active disease.

V is TRBV13 and J is TRBJ2-1; TRBD2 agrees at 10 bases. The CDR3 covers 15 residues. The J segment lost 3 bases and the V segment lost 4 bases, leaving 3 bases of the junction unmatched. Germline V gene lookup returns CDR1 PRHDT and CDR2 FYEKMQ (reference sequence). CDR3: CASSSSGGGYNEQFF. The CDR3 DNA is TGTGCCAGCAGCTCTAGCGGGGGAGGCTACAATGAGCAGTTCTTC. Variable domain in full (rest from reference TRBV13 and TRBJ2-1): AAGVIQSPRHLIKEKRETATLKCYPIPRHDTVYWYQQGPGQDPQFLISFYEKMQSDKGSIPDRFSAQQFSDYHSELNMSSLELGDSALYFCASSSSGGGYNEQFFGPGTRLTVL.

The chain uses TRBV19 and TRBJ1-5; TRBD1 agrees at 7 bases. After removal of 6 bases from V and 5 bases from J, the junction contained 16 bases not matched to a gene. This CDR3 region has 17 residues. Germline CDR1 LNHDA, CDR2 SQIVND (reference sequence). The CDR3 protein is CASRSLSKGARDQPQHF. The CDR3 DNA reads TGTGCCAGTAGGAGTCTTTCGAAGGGGGCGAGGGATCAGCCCCAGCATTTT.

This rearrangement joins TRBV20-1 to TRBJ1-2; D is undetermined. This CDR3 has 11 residues. V gave up 3 bases and J gave up 4 bases, with 6 bases separating them. The germline V gene has CDR1 DFQATT and CDR2 SNEGSKA (reference sequence). DNA of the CDR3: TGCAGTGCTAGCATCGGCTATGGCTACACCTTC. It is translated as CSASIGYGYTF.

The rearrangement joins TRBV10-3 to TRBJ1-4; unclear D gene. V lost 10 bases to trimming and J lost 3 bases, with 12 bases between them. This CDR3 has 13 residues. The germline gives CDR1 ENHRY, CDR2 SYGVKD. CDR3 nucleotide sequence: TGTGCCACCGGTGCCCGGTCTAATGAAAAACTGTTTTTT. Residues: CATGARSNEKLFF.

The V and J genes are TRBV18 and TRBJ1-1; D remains ambiguous. V lost 4 bases and J lost 8, with 14 bases in between. The CDR3 spans 13 residues. Per germline, CDR1 KGHSH and CDR2 LQKENI. CDR3 region: CASSRTGEGEAFF. The DNA of the CDR3 is TGTGCCAGCTCACGAACGGGAGAAGGAGAAGCTTTCTTT.

This chain connects TRBV5-4 to TRBJ1-1; tentative D call: TRBD1 (5 bases). This CDR3 is built from 13 residues. Trimming pared 4 bases from V and 9 bases from J, leaving 16 bases between. Germline lookup yields CDR1 SGHNT and CDR2 YYREEE (reference sequence). The CDR3 nucleotides are TGTGCCAGCAGCCCCGGGGGGTTGTCGCAAGCTTTCTTT. Translation: CASSPGGLSQAFF.

The genes are TRBV7-9 and TRBJ2-1; D is unresolved. Germline values: CDR1 SEHNR, CDR2 FQNEAQ (reference sequence). V lost 8 bases, J lost 6 bases, and 17 bases lay in between. This CDR3 region has 14 residues. CDR3 coding DNA: TGTGCCAGCTCCACGGTAAGCCCTCCCAATGAGCAGTTCTTC. It codes for CASSTVSPPNEQFF. Filled out from reference TRBV7-9 and TRBJ2-1, the complete variable domain reads DTGVSQNPRHKITKRGQNVTFRCDPISEHNRLYWYRQTLGQGPEFLTYFQNEAQLEKSRLLSDRFSAERPKGSFSTLEIQRTEQGDSAMYLCASSTVSPPNEQFFGPGTRLTVL.

The J gene is TRBJ2-2, the V gene TRBV4-3; D is undetermined. The CDR3 totals 16 residues. Germline loops: CDR1 LGHNA, CDR2 YSLEER. V gave up 2 bases and J gave up 2 bases, with 12 bases separating them. The CDR3 is CASSQPTSSNTGELFF. Written as DNA, the CDR3 is TGCGCCAGCAGCCAACCCACTTCCTCTAACACCGGGGAGCTGTTTTTT.

The chain has TRBV27 and TRBJ1-5; unclear D gene. There are 13 residues in the CDR3. V shed 5 bases and J shed 4 bases, with 9 bases lying between them. Germline CDR1 and CDR2: MNHEY and SMNVEV (reference sequence). The CDR3 is CASSPLRNQPQHF. The CDR3 DNA follows: TGTGCCAGCAGTCCCCTCAGGAATCAGCCCCAGCATTTT.

The genes are TRBV20-1 and TRBJ2-1; D is perhaps TRBD1 (6 bases). The germline V gene has CDR1 DFQATT and CDR2 SNEGSKA (reference sequence). The CDR3 length is 14 residues. The germline V and J ends were trimmed by 3 bases and 6 bases, with 15 bases remaining between them. CDR3: CSASIGMGANEQFF. CDR3 sequence (DNA): TGCAGTGCTAGTATAGGGATGGGGGCCAATGAGCAGTTCTTC.

The gene calls are TRBV11-1 and TRBJ2-5; D remains ambiguous. Trimming removed 1 base at V and 2 bases at J, with 8 bases between. Germline V lookup: CDR1 SGHAT, CDR2 FQDESV (reference sequence). The CDR3 covers 14 residues. The CDR3 spells CASSLEAAQETQYF. CDR3 DNA sequence: TGTGCCAGCAGCTTAGAGGCAGCGCAAGAGACCCAGTACTTC. Together with reference TRBV11-1 and TRBJ2-5, the CDR3 gives the full variable domain: EAEVAQSPRYKITEKSQAVAFWCDPISGHATLYWYRQILGQGPELLVQFQDESVVDDSQLPKDRFSAERLKGVDSTLKIQPAELGDSAMYLCASSLEAAQETQYFGPGTRLLVL.

V and J are TRBV6-5 and TRBJ2-1; D is possibly TRBD1 (6 bases). Per germline, CDR1 MNHEY and CDR2 SVGAGI. Trimming took off 0 bases at V and 6 bases at J, with 9 bases between the two ends. CDR3 length: 14 residues. DNA for the CDR3: TGTGCCAGCAGTTACTCGAGGGGGATCAATGAGCAGTTCTTC. Translating gives CASSYSRGINEQFF.

V gene TRBV5-6 combines with J gene TRBJ2-5; D might be TRBD1 (6 bases). The CDR3 runs 14 residues. Trimming removed 1 base at V and 5 bases at J, with 12 bases between. Looked up from germline, CDR1 is SGHDT and CDR2 is YYEEEE. The CDR3 is CASSLKQGRETQYF. In DNA form, the CDR3 reads TGTGCCAGCAGCTTGAAACAGGGACGGGAGACCCAGTACTTC.

The chain uses TRBV7-2 and TRBJ2-1, with 14 bases lining up with TRBD2. V dropped 4 bases and J dropped 8; count of bases not matched to a gene: 1. Germline CDR1 reads SGHTA; CDR2 reads FQGNSA. CDR3 length equals 14 residues. CDR3 nucleotides: TGTGCCAGCAGCTCGGGACTAGCGGGAGATGAGCAGTTCTTC. Its translation: CASSSGLAGDEQFF.

The rearrangement joins TRBV2 to TRBJ1-3; TRBD1 is a possible D gene (6 bases). CDR1 and CDR2 from the germline V gene are SNHLY and FYNNEI. V lost 4 bases and J lost 2, with 6 bases in between. The CDR3 contains 13 residues. The CDR3 DNA sequence: TGTGCCAGCAGTGCAGGGGCTGGAAACACCATATATTTT. As protein: CASSAGAGNTIYF.

With regard to this clone: The junction shows a germline mismatch at one end, possibly a read error. This sequence joins TRBV5-1 and TRBJ1-4; D may be TRBD1 (6 bases). CDR3 length: 17 amino acids. Looked up from germline, CDR1 is SGHRS and CDR2 is YFSETQ. CDR3 in amino acids: CASSLGAATATNEKLFF. The CDR3 DNA sequence: TGCGCCAGCAGTTTGGGGGCCGCTACAGCAACTAATGAAAAACTGTTTTTT. The full variable domain, with the rest looked up from reference TRBV5-1 and TRBJ1-4, is KAGVTQTPRYLIKTRGQQVTLSCSPISGHRSVSWYQQTPGQGLQFLFEYFSETQRNKGNFPGRFSGRQFSNSRSEMNVSTLELGDSALYLCASSLGAATATNEKLFFGSGTQLSVL.

The chain joins TRBV30 to TRBJ1-4; perhaps TRBD1 as D (5 bases). Germline lookup yields CDR1 GTSNPN and CDR2 SVGIG (reference sequence). V gave up 0 bases and J gave up 5 bases, with 13 bases separating them. The CDR3 has 15 residues. The CDR3 here is CAWSVTRQLNEKLFF. CDR3 DNA: TGTGCCTGGAGTGTAACCAGACAGCTGAATGAAAAACTGTTTTTT.

The rearrangement links TRBV6-6 to TRBJ2-5; a possible D gene is TRBD2 (5 bases). Germline values: CDR1 MNHNY, CDR2 SVGAGI (reference sequence). V dropped 6 bases and J dropped 3 bases, with 8 bases sitting between them. CDR3 size: 12 residues. The CDR3 loop reads CASRDYKETQYF. CDR3 bases: TGTGCCAGCAGAGACTATAAAGAGACCCAGTACTTC.